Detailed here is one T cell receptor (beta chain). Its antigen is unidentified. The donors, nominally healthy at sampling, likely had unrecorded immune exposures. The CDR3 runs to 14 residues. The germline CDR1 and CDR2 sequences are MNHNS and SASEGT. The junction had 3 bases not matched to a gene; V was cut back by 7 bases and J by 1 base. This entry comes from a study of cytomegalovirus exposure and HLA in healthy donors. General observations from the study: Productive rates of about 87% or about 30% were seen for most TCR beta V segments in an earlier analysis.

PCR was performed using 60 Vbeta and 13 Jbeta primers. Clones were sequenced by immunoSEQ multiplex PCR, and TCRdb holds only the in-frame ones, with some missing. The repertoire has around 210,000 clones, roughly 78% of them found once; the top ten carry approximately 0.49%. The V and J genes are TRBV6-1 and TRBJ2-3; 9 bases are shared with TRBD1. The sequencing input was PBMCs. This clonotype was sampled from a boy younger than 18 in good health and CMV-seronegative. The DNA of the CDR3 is TGTGCCAGCATCCGGGACAGGGGCACAGATACGCAGTATTTT. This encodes CASIRDRGTDTQYF.